The rows below give T cell receptor beta chains drawn from one sample of a study of cytomegalovirus exposure and HLA in healthy donors. Libraries were prepared by immunoSEQ multiplex PCR; TCRdb keeps only in-frame clonotypes and omits some of them. The sample has fewer than 130,000 clones, roughly 90% seen once. Sequences were obtained from PBMCs. The receptors stem from a woman aged 18-35 years in good health and CMV-seronegative. The CDR3 runs from the conserved cysteine through the conserved F or W. D genes are given only for firm matches. Clone sizes are given selectively: once, few, many, or a class where the clone is expanded.

>-|-|TRBV19|TRBJ1-5
TGTGCCAGTAGTTGGGCACAGAACAATCAGCCCCAGCATTTT
CASSWAQNNQPQHF
>few|-|TRBV7-3|TRBJ1-1
TGTGCCAGCAGCATCGACAGGTCAACTGAAGCTTTCTTT
CASSIDRSTEAFF
>-|-|TRBV14|TRBJ1-2
TGTGCCAGCAGGACTACAGGGAGCTATGGCTACACCTTC
CASRTTGSYGYTF
>-|-|TRBV28|TRBJ2-7
TGTGCCAGCAGTTTATGGACAGCCTACGAGCAGTACTTC
CASSLWTAYEQYF
>-|-|TRBV15|TRBJ2-2
TGTGCCACCAGCCAACGCCGGTTGAACACCGGGGAGCTGTTTTTT
CATSQRRLNTGELFF
>-|TRBD2|TRBV18|TRBJ2-3
TGTGCCAGCTCACAGGGAGCGGGGGGGCACGGCACAGATACGCAGTATTTT
CASSQGAGGHGTDTQYF
>-|-|TRBV30|TRBJ2-3
TGTGCCTGGAGTTGGCAGGGTGGCACAGATACGCAGTATTTT
CAWSWQGGTDTQYF
>few|TRBD1|TRBV4-3|TRBJ1-1
TGCGCCAGCAGCCCGGGACAGGAGAACACTGAAGCTTTCTTT
CASSPGQENTEAFF
>-|-|TRBV28|TRBJ1-2
TGTGCCAGCCTCAGGCCCGGGGACTATGGCTACACCTTC
CASLRPGDYGYTF
>-|TRBD1|TRBV30|TRBJ1-2
TGTGCCTGGAGTGATCGGACAGGGGGCTCTGGCTACACCTTC
CAWSDRTGGSGYTF
>-|-|TRBV27|TRBJ1-1
TGTGCCAGCAGTTTCAGCGGGGCTGAAGCTTTCTTT
CASSFSGAEAFF
>-|-|TRBV28|TRBJ1-6
TGTGCCAGCAGCCCCGTCAATTCACCCCTCCACTTT
CASSPVNSPLHF
>few|-|TRBV19|TRBJ1-2
TGTGCCAGTAGTATAGATGGCAGGTTCCTCTATGGCTACACCTTC
CASSIDGRFLYGYTF
>-|TRBD1|TRBV28|TRBJ1-5
TGTGCCAGCAGTCCAGGACAGGGGAGTCAGCCCCAGCATTTT
CASSPGQGSQPQHF
>few|-|TRBV7-9|TRBJ1-1
TGTGCCAGCAGCTTACAGGGTGGGGACACTGAAGCTTTCTTT
CASSLQGGDTEAFF
>-|TRBD1|TRBV10-2|TRBJ1-3
TGCGCCAGCAGTGGGACAGGGGCCTTCTCTGGAAACACCATATATTTT
CASSGTGAFSGNTIYF
>-|TRBD1|TRBV7-9|TRBJ1-1
TGTGCCAGCAGCTTTACAGGGGTGGATGAAGCTTTCTTT
CASSFTGVDEAFF
>-|TRBD1|TRBV6-5|TRBJ1-3
TGTGCCACTTCTCCAGGGACAGGGGGAAACACCATATATTTT
CATSPGTGGNTIYF
>-|TRBD1|TRBV28|TRBJ1-2
TGTGCCAGCAGTTTAGAGGACCAGGGGGCGAATGGCTACACCTTC
CASSLEDQGANGYTF
>-|-|TRBV7-9|TRBJ2-3
TGTGCCAGCAGCCCTACCCGAGGACAGAAGATTTACACAGATACGCAGTATTTT
CASSPTRGQKIYTDTQYF
>-|-|TRBV30|TRBJ2-3
TGTGCCACGCCTTGGGGTGGGGGGACCACAGATACGCAGTATTTT
CATPWGGGTTDTQYF
>-|TRBD1|TRBV6-1|TRBJ1-3
TGTGCCAGCAGCCAAACCGGGGACAGGGGGGACACCATATATTTT
CASSQTGDRGDTIYF
>-|-|TRBV6-1|TRBJ1-4
TGTGCCATCCGGGGTGGCTCACATGAAAAACTGTTTTTT
CAIRGGSHEKLFF
>-|TRBD1|TRBV29-1|TRBJ1-1
TGCAGCGCTACAGGGGGCACTGAAGCTTTCTTT
CSATGGTEAFF
>-|TRBD1|TRBV4-3|TRBJ1-2
TGCGCCAGCAGCCAACTGACAGGGGAGGGCTACACCTTC
CASSQLTGEGYTF
>-|-|TRBV29-1|TRBJ1-2
TGCAGCGTTGGAGGGGCGGGGGGCTACACCTTC
CSVGGAGGYTF
>once|TRBD1|TRBV11-2|TRBJ2-1
TGTGCCAGCAGCCCCGAACAGGGGCTAGGCTACAATGAGCAGTTCTTC
CASSPEQGLGYNEQFF
>-|-|TRBV15|TRBJ2-2
TGTGCCACCAGAGACGGGGTAGGAACCGGGGAGCTGTTTTTT
CATRDGVGTGELFF
>-|-|TRBV11-2|TRBJ1-2
TGTGCCAGCAGCTTAGATCGAGCGGGAGGGACATATGGCTACACCTTC
CASSLDRAGGTYGYTF
>-|-|TRBV4-1|TRBJ2-3
TGCGCCAGCAGCCAACCCCTTAACACAGATACGCAGTATTTT
CASSQPLNTDTQYF
>-|-|TRBV4-1|TRBJ2-4
TGCGCCAGCAGCCCAGATCGTTCGGCGCGGGCCAAAAACATTCAGTACTTC
CASSPDRSARAKNIQYF
>-|-|TRBV18|TRBJ1-5
TGTGCCAGCTCACCAGGGGTAGGGGTGAGCAATCAGCCCCAGCATTTT
CASSPGVGVSNQPQHF
>-|-|TRBV5-1|TRBJ2-7
TGCGCCAGCAGCTTAGCCAGGGGAGGGGGCTCCTACGAGCAGTACTTC
CASSLARGGGSYEQYF
>-|-|TRBV28|TRBJ2-7
TGTGCCAGCACCGCTCCACAGGGCTACGAGCAGTACTTC
CASTAPQGYEQYF
>-|TRBD1|TRBV9|TRBJ1-1
TGTGCCAGCAGCGTAGGACAGGGGGCGGTGAACACTGAAGCTTTCTTT
CASSVGQGAVNTEAFF
>-|-|TRBV27|TRBJ1-1
TGTGCCAGCAGCCAGGCCCCGAACACTGAAGCTTTCTTT
CASSQAPNTEAFF
>-|TRBD1|TRBV6-5|TRBJ1-1
TGTGCCAGCAGTACGGACAGGGGGCGTGGCACTGAAGCTTTCTTT
CASSTDRGRGTEAFF
>few|-|TRBV6-5|TRBJ2-7
TGTGCCAGTCAGAATACCTACGAGCAGTACTTC
CASQNTYEQYF
>once|TRBD1|TRBV10-3|TRBJ1-2
TGTGCCATCAGTGAGTCAAAAAAGGGACAGGGCTATGGCTACACCTTC
CAISESKKGQGYGYTF
>-|TRBD1|TRBV11-2|TRBJ2-7
TGTGCCAGCAGCATGACAGGGAGAAGGAACGAGCAGTACTTC
CASSMTGRRNEQYF
>once|-|TRBV7-2|TRBJ1-1
TGTGCCAGCAGCCCTGAGAGAGGCACTGAAGCTTTCTTT
CASSPERGTEAFF
>-|TRBD1|TRBV5-1|TRBJ2-7
TGCGCCAGCAGCTTGGCCGGGACAGAGTCCTACGAGCAGTACTTC
CASSLAGTESYEQYF
>-|-|TRBV19|TRBJ1-1
TGTGCCAGTATACCCGGTTGGGGGCCTGAAGCTTTCTTT
CASIPGWGPEAFF
>once|-|TRBV4-3|TRBJ2-3
TGCGCCAGCAGCCAAGAAGCGGGCGGAGCTAGCACAGATACGCAGTATTTT
CASSQEAGGASTDTQYF
>few|-|TRBV30|TRBJ2-5
TGTGCCTGGAGTGTGGGGGGGCGAGAGACCCAGTACTTC
CAWSVGGRETQYF
>-|-|TRBV6-1|TRBJ1-3
TGTGCCAGCAGTGTCCAGGCGATTCAATCTGGAAACACCATATATTTT
CASSVQAIQSGNTIYF
>-|TRBD1|TRBV9|TRBJ1-1
TGTGCCAGCAGCGGGGACCGGACAGGGGGAACCAACACTGAAGCTTTCTTT
CASSGDRTGGTNTEAFF
>-|-|TRBV4-1|TRBJ1-1
TGCGCCAGCAGCACCCGACAGATGATGAACACTGAAGCTTTCTTT
CASSTRQMMNTEAFF
>-|-|TRBV7-3|TRBJ2-3
TGTGCCAGCAGCTTGGGGACTCCCACAGATACGCAGTATTTT
CASSLGTPTDTQYF
>-|TRBD2|TRBV30|TRBJ2-1
TGTGCCTGGAGTGTAGACCTAGCGGGGGTCAATGAGCAGTTCTTC
CAWSVDLAGVNEQFF
>-|-|TRBV6-5|TRBJ2-7
TGTGCCAGCAGTTACTCGACTACCCTCGGCGAGCAGTACTTC
CASSYSTTLGEQYF
>-|-|TRBV5-6|TRBJ1-2
TGTGCCAGCAGCTTTTGGGCATATACTAACTATGGCTACACCTTC
CASSFWAYTNYGYTF
>-|-|TRBV21-1|TRBJ1-4
TGTGCCAGCACAGAGGACAGGAGCCGTGCAACTAATGAAAAACTGTTTTTT
CASTEDRSRATNEKLFF
>-|-|TRBV5-1|TRBJ2-1
TGCGCCAGCAGCACCTACGACAGTGGTGGGTACAATGAGCAGTTCTTC
CASSTYDSGGYNEQFF
>-|TRBD1|TRBV7-8|TRBJ2-7
TGTGCCAGCAGCTTATTTGGACAGGCCCGCCGCGAGCAGTACTTC
CASSLFGQARREQYF
>-|TRBD2|TRBV4-1|TRBJ2-5
TGCGCCAGCAGCCAAGAGACTAGCGCGATCCAAGAGACCCAGTACTTC
CASSQETSAIQETQYF
>once|-|TRBV19|TRBJ2-1
TGTGCCAGTAGTATGAGGCATACAGGTCAGTTCTTC
CASSMRHTGQFF
>-|-|TRBV19|TRBJ1-1
TGTGCCACTCGAAACAGGGAGGGCACTGAAGCTTTCTTT
CATRNREGTEAFF
>-|TRBD1|TRBV4-1|TRBJ2-7
TGCGCCAGCAGCCAAGTAGGAGGACAGGCTAACGAGCAGTACTTC
CASSQVGGQANEQYF
>-|TRBD1|TRBV27|TRBJ2-3
TGTGCCAGCAGTTCCCAAGACAGGGTCGGCACAGATACGCAGTATTTT
CASSSQDRVGTDTQYF